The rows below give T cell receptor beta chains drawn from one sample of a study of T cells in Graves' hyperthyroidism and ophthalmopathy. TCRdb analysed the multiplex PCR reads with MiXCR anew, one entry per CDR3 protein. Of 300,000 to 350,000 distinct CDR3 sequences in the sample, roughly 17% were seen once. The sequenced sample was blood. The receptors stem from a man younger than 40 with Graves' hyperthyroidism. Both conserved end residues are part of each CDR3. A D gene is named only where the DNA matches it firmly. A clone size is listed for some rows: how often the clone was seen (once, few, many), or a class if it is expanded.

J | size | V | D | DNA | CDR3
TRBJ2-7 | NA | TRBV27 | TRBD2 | TGTGCCAGCAGTACCTTAGCGGGGAGCTCCTACGAGCAGTACTTC | CASSTLAGSSYEQYF
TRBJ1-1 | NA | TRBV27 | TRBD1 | TGTGCCAGCGGCTGGGACAGAGCTTTCTTT | CASGWDRAFF
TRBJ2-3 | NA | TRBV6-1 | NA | TGTGCCAGCACCTTAACGCTAGGTTTGGATACGCAGTATTTT | CASTLTLGLDTQYF
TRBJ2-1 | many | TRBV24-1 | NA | TGTGCCACCAGTGGCCAATGGGACCGAAATGAGCAGTTCTTC | CATSGQWDRNEQFF
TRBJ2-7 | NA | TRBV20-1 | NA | TGCAGTGCGGACAAACCTGTGGACGGGTCTAGCTCCTACGAGCAGTACTTC | CSADKPVDGSSSYEQYF
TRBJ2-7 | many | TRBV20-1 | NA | TGCAGTGCTAGGGATCCTCTGGTAGCGCAAAACGAGCAGTACTTC | CSARDPLVAQNEQYF
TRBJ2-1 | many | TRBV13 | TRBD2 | TGTGCCAGCAGCTTACGACTAGCGGGAGGGCCCGAGTTCTTC | CASSLRLAGGPEFF
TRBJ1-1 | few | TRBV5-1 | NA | TGCGCCAGCAGCCCCCCGGGGGAGGAAGCTTTCTTT | CASSPPGEEAFF
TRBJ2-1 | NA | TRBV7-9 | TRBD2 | TGTGCCAGCCCCGCCACTAGCGGATACTACAATGAGCAGTTCTTC | CASPATSGYYNEQFF
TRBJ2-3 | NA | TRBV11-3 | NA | TGTGCCAACAGCCAGCCAGGCCGGCATACGCAGTATTTT | CANSQPGRHTQYF
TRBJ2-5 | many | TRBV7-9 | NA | TGTGCCAGCAGCTTAGCGCAGGGGCTAGAGACCCAGTACTTC | CASSLAQGLETQYF
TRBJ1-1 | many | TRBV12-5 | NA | TGTGCTAGTGTCCGCTATGGTGAAGCTTTCTTT | CASVRYGEAFF
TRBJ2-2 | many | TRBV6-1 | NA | TGTGCCAGCAGTTCTCAGGGTTCGGGGGAGCTGTTTTTT | CASSSQGSGELFF
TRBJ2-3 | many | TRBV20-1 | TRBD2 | TGCAGCGCGATCGGGGGGAAGGAAACGCAGTATTTT | CSAIGGKETQYF
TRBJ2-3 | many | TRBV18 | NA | TGTGCCAGCTCACTGTCAGACGGAAGGAGAGATACGCAGTATTTT | CASSLSDGRRDTQYF
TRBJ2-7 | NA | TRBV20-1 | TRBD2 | TGCAGTGCTAGCGAGCGGGAGCTCTCCTACGAGCAGTACTTC | CSASERELSYEQYF
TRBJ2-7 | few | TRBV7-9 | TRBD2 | TGTGCCAGCAGTTATGCGGGAGCCTCCTACGAGCAGTACTTC | CASSYAGASYEQYF
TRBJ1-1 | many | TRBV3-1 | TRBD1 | TGTGCCAGCAGCCATTTGACAGGGAGCACTGAAGCTTTCTTT | CASSHLTGSTEAFF
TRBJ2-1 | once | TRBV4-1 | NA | TGCGCCAGCAGCCAAGTAGGGACATTCTACTACAATGAGCAGTTCTTC | CASSQVGTFYYNEQFF
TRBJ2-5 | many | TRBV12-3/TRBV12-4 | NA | TGTGCCAGCAGTTGGCAGCCACGACGGGGGTGGACCCAGTACTTC | CASSWQPRRGWTQYF
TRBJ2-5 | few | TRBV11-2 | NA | TGTGCCAGCAGCTTAGGGGCAGAAGAGACCCAGTACTTC | CASSLGAEETQYF
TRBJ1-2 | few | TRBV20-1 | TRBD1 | TGCAGTGCTAGACCCTGGACAGGGGACAACTATGGCTACACCTTC | CSARPWTGDNYGYTF
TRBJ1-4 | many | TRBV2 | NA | TGTGCCAGCAGTCAGGAACGGGGTGAAAAACTGTTTTTT | CASSQERGEKLFF
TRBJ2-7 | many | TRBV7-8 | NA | TGTGCCAGCAGCCGCGTCGGGCAGGGTGGGTCCTACGAGCAGTACTTC | CASSRVGQGGSYEQYF
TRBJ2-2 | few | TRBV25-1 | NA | TGTGCCAGCAGTGAATTACAGGGCAACACCGGGGAGCTGTTTTTT | CASSELQGNTGELFF
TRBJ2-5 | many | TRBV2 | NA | TGTGCCAGCAGTGGGGAGACCCAGTACTTC | CASSGETQYF
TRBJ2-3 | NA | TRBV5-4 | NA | TGTGCCAGCAGCGGGCCAGAGACAGATACGCAGTATTTT | CASSGPETDTQYF
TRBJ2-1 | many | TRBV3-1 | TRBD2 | TGTGCCAGCAGCCAAGAGGCTAGCGGGACTAGGGATGAGCAGTTCTTC | CASSQEASGTRDEQFF
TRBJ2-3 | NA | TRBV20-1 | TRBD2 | TGCAGTGCAAGCGGGGCTACAAGAAGCACAGATACGCAGTATTTT | CSASGATRSTDTQYF
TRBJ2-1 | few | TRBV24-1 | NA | TGTGCCACCAGTGACCAAATTTCTAGCAGGGGCTACAATGAGCAGTTCTTC | CATSDQISSRGYNEQFF
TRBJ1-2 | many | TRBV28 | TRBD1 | TGTGCCAGCAGTTTAGGCCGGACAGGAGACTATGGCTACACCTTC | CASSLGRTGDYGYTF
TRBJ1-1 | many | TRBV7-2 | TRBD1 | TGTGCCAGCAGCCCCGGCGGGGGGACAGGTGAAGCTTTCTTT | CASSPGGGTGEAFF
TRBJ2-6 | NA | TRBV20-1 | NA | TGCAGTGCTAGAGATCCGATCTCTGGGGCCAACGTCCTGACTTTC | CSARDPISGANVLTF
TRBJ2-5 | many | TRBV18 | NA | TGTGCCAGCTCCCGGACCCTCCAAGAGACCCAGTACTTC | CASSRTLQETQYF
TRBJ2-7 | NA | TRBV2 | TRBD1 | TGTGCCAGCAGTGAATTCGTAGCCAGGGGGACCTACGAGCAGTACTTC | CASSEFVARGTYEQYF
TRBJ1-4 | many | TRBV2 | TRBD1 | TGTGCCAGCAGTGCCAACAGGGGTGAAAAACTGTTTTTT | CASSANRGEKLFF
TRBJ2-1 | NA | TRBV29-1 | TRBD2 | TGCAGCGTTGGTAGCGGGAGGGCAAATGAGCAGTTCTTC | CSVGSGRANEQFF
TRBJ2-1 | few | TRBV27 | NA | TGTGCCAGCAGTTTCCAGATTTACGATGAGCAGTTCTTC | CASSFQIYDEQFF
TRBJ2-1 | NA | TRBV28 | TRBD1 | TGTGCCAGCAGCCCCCCGGACAGGACGTATGAGCAGTTCTTC | CASSPPDRTYEQFF
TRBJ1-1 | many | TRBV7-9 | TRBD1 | TGTGCCAGCAGCCTTGGACAGGGGGCGGACACTGAAGCTTTCTTT | CASSLGQGADTEAFF
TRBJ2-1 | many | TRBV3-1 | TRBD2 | TGTGCCAGCAGCCACCGTGGACTAGCGGTGGGTAATGAGCAGTTCTTC | CASSHRGLAVGNEQFF
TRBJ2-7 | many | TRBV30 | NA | TGTGCCTGGAGTGTACAGGGCTACGAGCAGTACTTC | CAWSVQGYEQYF
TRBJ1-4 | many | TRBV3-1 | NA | TGTGCCAGCAGCCCAACCGGGGGGATTAATGAAAAACTGTTTTTT | CASSPTGGINEKLFF
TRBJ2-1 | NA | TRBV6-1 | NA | TGTGCCAGCAGTTATAGGCAGTACAATGAGCAGTTCTTC | CASSYRQYNEQFF
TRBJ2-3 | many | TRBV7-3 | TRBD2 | TGTGCCAGCAGCTTAACTGCTAGCGGGGATACAGATACGCAGTATTTT | CASSLTASGDTDTQYF
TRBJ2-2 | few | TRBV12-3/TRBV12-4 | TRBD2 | TGTGCCAGCAGTCCCCCTAGCGGGGGCCCCGGGGAGCTGTTTTTT | CASSPPSGGPGELFF
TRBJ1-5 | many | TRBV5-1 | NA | TGCGCCAGCAGCAGGCGAGGGAATCAGCCCCAGCATTTT | CASSRRGNQPQHF
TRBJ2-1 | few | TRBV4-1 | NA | TGCGCCAGCAGCCACGCTGGTGGTGAGCAGTTCTTC | CASSHAGGEQFF
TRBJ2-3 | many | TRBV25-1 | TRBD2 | TGTGCCAGCAGTGAATCTTTTGGTAGCGGGAGGGCCACAGATACGCAGTATTTT | CASSESFGSGRATDTQYF
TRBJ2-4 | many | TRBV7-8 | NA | TGTGCCAGCAGCTTAGAAACCAAAAACATTCAGTACTTC | CASSLETKNIQYF
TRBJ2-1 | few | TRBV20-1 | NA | TGCAGTGCTAGAGGGGGGGGCCCCGGGAAATCGGTCAATGAGCAGTTCTTC | CSARGGGPGKSVNEQFF